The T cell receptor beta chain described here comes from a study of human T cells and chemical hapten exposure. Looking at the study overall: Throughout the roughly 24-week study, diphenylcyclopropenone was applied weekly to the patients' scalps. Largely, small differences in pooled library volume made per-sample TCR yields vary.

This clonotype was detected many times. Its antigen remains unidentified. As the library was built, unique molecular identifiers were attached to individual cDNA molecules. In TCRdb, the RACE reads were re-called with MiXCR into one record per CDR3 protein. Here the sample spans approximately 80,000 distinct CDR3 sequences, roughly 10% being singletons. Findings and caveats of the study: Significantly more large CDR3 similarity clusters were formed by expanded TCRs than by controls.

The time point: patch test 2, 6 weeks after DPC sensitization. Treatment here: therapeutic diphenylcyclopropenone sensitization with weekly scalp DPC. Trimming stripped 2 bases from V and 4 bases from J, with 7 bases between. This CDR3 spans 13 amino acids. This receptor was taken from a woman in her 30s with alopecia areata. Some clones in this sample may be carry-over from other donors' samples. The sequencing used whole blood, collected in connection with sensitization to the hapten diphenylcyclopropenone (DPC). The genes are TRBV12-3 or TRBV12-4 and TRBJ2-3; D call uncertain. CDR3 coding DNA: TGTGCCAGCAGTTTAATGCCGGCAGATACGCAGTATTTT. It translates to CASSLMPADTQYF.